This TCR beta chain was obtained from a study of shared T cell receptors in the human thymus. This clone was seen a few times. CDR1 and CDR2 from the germline V gene are MDHEN and SYDVKM. V was trimmed by 10 bases and J by 3 bases, leaving 10 bases between them. There are 12 residues in the CDR3. Clones were read by immunoSEQ multiplex PCR, and TCRdb kept only the in-frame ones, dropping some. This sample carries about 710,000 clones, about 89% of them seen once, and the ten largest clones take 0.0094%. A further study also used this sample, focusing on human thymus T cells. That report notes: Having surgery to correct congenital heart defects, healthy Finnish infants acted as the donors. Corrective cardiac surgery supplied the resected thymus tissue. Related studies noted strongly shared thymic repertoires across unrelated people.

Input material: thymocytes. The sequence derives from a boy in the first two years of life with a congenital heart defect. This chain uses TRBV28 with TRBJ1-5, with D possibly being TRBD1 (5 bases). CDR3 nucleotide sequence: TGTGCCATGGGGGGATTCAATCAGCCCCAGCATTTT. Residues: CAMGGFNQPQHF.